This T cell receptor (beta chain) was sequenced during a study of cytomegalovirus exposure and HLA in healthy donors. Overall study results and limits: Later analysis indicated greater clonal expansion among HLA-associated TCR beta chains than among equally common other chains. For most TCR sequences rarity was the rule, although some public TCRs occurred in many donors. In a later analysis, specific HLA alleles were associated with around 17,000 TCR beta sequences at a 0.05 false discovery rate.

CDR1 and CDR2 (germline): SGHVS, FNYEAQ. CDR3 length: 13 amino acids. With 5 bases removed from V and 2 bases from J, the gap between germline ends came to 9 bases. PCR used 60 Vbeta primers and 13 Jbeta primers. Source study methods: A later analysis counted 65 million to 90 million unique TCR beta chains, around 11 million shared. Measured with immunoSEQ multiplex PCR; TCRdb has only the in-frame clones, and not every one. V and J calls and clone size are as listed in that table; D and trimming were resolved from the DNA. The data show about 130,000 clones, and the top ten clones hold under 2%. As to this clone: Its antigen is not known.

The chain has TRBV7-6 and TRBJ1-1; D not certain. The TCR was taken from a woman between 40 and 50 years old in good health and CMV-seropositive. Sequencing was carried out using PBMCs. CDR3 coding DNA: TGTGCCAGCAGCCTCAGAAGAAACACTGAAGCTTTCTTT. It is translated as CASSLRRNTEAFF.